Below are 10 T cell receptor beta chains sequenced from a single sample in a study of cytomegalovirus exposure and HLA in healthy donors. With 60 Vbeta and 13 Jbeta primers, the PCR was carried out. Method: immunoSEQ multiplex PCR; TCRdb's copy keeps in-frame clones and lacks some. This sample has 150,000 or so clones, with around 83% found just once. The sequencing input was PBMCs. These TCRs come from a man aged 45-65 years in good health and CMV-seropositive.

The CDR3 here is CASSLALGGGSTDTQYF. The CDR3 region has the DNA TGTGCCAGCAGCTTGGCTCTGGGAGGCGGGAGCACAGATACGCAGTATTTT. The chain couples TRBV5-4 to TRBJ2-3, with D perhaps matching TRBD2 (6 bases). This CDR3 has 17 amino acids. The V end was cut by 0 bases, the J end by 0 bases, with 14 bases between. The germline V gene has CDR1 SGHNT and CDR2 YYREEE (reference sequence).

This sequence joins TRBV7-8 and TRBJ2-5; D is possibly TRBD2 (6 bases). This CDR3 contains 17 residues. The ends were cut back, 4 bases at V and 4 bases at J, with 22 bases in the middle. In germline, CDR1 is SGHVS, CDR2 FQNEAQ. CDR3 amino acids: CASSSRLDGLIRETQYF. The CDR3, as DNA: TGTGCCAGCAGCTCCCGGTTGGACGGACTAATCCGAGAGACCCAGTACTTC.

The rearrangement uses TRBV18 and TRBJ2-3; 8 bases fit TRBD2. Germline values: CDR1 KGHSH, CDR2 LQKENI. CDR3 length: 15 residues. The V segment lost 2 bases and the J segment 1 base; nucleotides outside the gene matches: 2. CDR3 region: CASSPNSGGTDTQYF. CDR3 DNA: TGTGCCAGCTCACCAAATAGCGGGGGCACAGATACGCAGTATTTT.

This clone was counted between two and nine times. The chain has TRBV2 and TRBJ2-3; tentatively, D is TRBD2 (5 bases). V was trimmed by 10 bases and J by 4 bases, leaving 12 bases between them. Germline values: CDR1 SNHLY, CDR2 FYNNEI. This CDR3 is 12 amino acids long. In nucleotides, the CDR3 is TGTGCCACCACCGACTACGCAGATACGCAGTATTTT. It translates to CATTDYADTQYF.

This clone showed up just a few times. This sequence joins TRBV6-5 and TRBJ2-1, with D hard to call. V lost 5 bases and J lost 8, with 10 bases in between. This CDR3 contains 12 residues. Germline V gene sequence: CDR1 MNHEY, CDR2 SVGAGI. The CDR3 spells CASSTAAYEQFF. In nucleotides, the CDR3 is TGTGCCAGCAGTACAGCAGCTTATGAGCAGTTCTTC.

The rearrangement joins TRBV11-1 to TRBJ2-5; 9 bases agree with TRBD2. Germline lookup yields CDR1 SGHAT and CDR2 FQDESV (reference sequence). The CDR3 sequence is 14 residues long. Trimming took 3 bases from V and 3 from J; bases not matched to a gene: 2. The CDR3, as DNA: TGTGCCAGCAGCTTGGGACTAGCTGAAGAGACCCAGTACTTC. As protein: CASSLGLAEETQYF.

The chain links TRBV10-2 to TRBJ2-3; a weak D match, TRBD1 (6 bases). The germline V and J ends were trimmed by 6 bases and 2 bases, with 12 bases remaining between them. This CDR3 is built from 14 residues. CDR1 is WSHSY, CDR2 SAAADI, per germline. CDR3 nucleotide sequence: TGCGCCAGCAGCACCGGGACATCCACAGATACGCAGTATTTT. Translating gives CASSTGTSTDTQYF.

The chain combines TRBV27 with TRBJ2-1; 14 bases are shared with TRBD2. With V trimmed by 6 bases and J by 6 bases, 10 bases remained unmatched. This CDR3 has 17 amino acids. Germline V gene lookup returns CDR1 MNHEY and CDR2 SMNVEV (reference sequence). Here the CDR3 reads CASRTRLAGGSRNEQFF. The CDR3 DNA follows: TGTGCCAGCAGGACTCGACTAGCGGGAGGGTCTCGCAATGAGCAGTTCTTC.

The V gene is TRBV2, the J gene TRBJ2-1; D is undetermined. V shed 8 bases and J shed 6 bases, with 14 bases lying between them. Per germline, CDR1 SNHLY and CDR2 FYNNEI. This CDR3 region has 13 residues. The CDR3 region is CASGPTIPNEQFF. For the CDR3, the DNA is TGTGCCAGCGGCCCCACCATCCCCAATGAGCAGTTCTTC.

This chain joins TRBV6-5 and TRBJ1-1, with D hard to call. CDR1 and CDR2 from the germline V gene are MNHEY and SVGAGI. This CDR3 spans 13 amino acids. V lost 4 bases and J 1 base, leaving 7 bases between the germline ends. This CDR3 is CASSWAPNTEAFF. The CDR3 DNA reads as TGTGCCAGCAGTTGGGCCCCGAACACTGAAGCTTTCTTT.